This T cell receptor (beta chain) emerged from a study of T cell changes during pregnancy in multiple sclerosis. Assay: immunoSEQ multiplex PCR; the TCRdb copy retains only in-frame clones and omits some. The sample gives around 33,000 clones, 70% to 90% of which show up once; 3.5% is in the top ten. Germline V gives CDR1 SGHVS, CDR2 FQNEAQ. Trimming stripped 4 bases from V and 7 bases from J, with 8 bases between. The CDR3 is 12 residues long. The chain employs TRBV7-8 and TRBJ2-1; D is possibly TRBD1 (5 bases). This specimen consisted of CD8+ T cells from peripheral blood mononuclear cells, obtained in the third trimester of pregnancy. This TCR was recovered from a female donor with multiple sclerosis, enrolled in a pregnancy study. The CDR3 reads CASSSSGNEQFF. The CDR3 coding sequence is TGTGCCAGCAGCTCTTCAGGGAATGAGCAGTTCTTC.